The TCR beta chain described here comes from a study of OX40 agonist ivuxolimab in advanced cancers. Study-wide context: Patients took ivuxolimab, an agonistic anti-OX40 (CD134) antibody. Three patients, one with hepatocellular carcinoma and two with cutaneous melanoma, achieved partial responses. Study-wide results and limits: The CD4+ and CD8+ T cells in the blood had expanded clonally by week 6 at 0.1 to 3.0 mg/kg. Which antigen the expanded peripheral T cells recognized is unknown.

The CDR3 extends over 14 amino acids. CDR1 is SGHKS, CDR2 YYEKEE, per germline (reference sequence). Data came from immunoSEQ multiplex PCR; TCRdb stores just in-frame clones and leaves some out. The sample has roughly 24,000 clones; approximately 79% are singletons. This clone was seen only a few times. The antigen remains undetermined. Sequence at one end of the junction differs from germline and may be a read error. The receptor was isolated from an adult with an advanced solid tumor such as melanoma, head and neck, liver or kidney cancer. Sequenced material: CD4+ or CD8+ T cells sorted from blood, taken in a trial of the OX40 agonist ivuxolimab. This chain uses TRBV5-5 with TRBJ1-2; the match to TRBD1 covers 9 bases. CDR3: CASSLVQGASGYTF. The CDR3 DNA follows: TGCGCCAGCAGCTTAGTACAGGGGGCCTCTGGCTACACCTTC.